This T cell receptor (beta chain) was found in a study of patients and donors after allogeneic stem cell transplantation. TCRdb fed the RT-PCR reads into MiXCR, producing one record per CDR3 protein. The sample lists about 40,000 distinct CDR3 sequences; under 40% were seen once. V lost 6 bases and J lost 5, with 22 bases in between. The CDR3 is 16 amino acids. Germline V gives CDR1 SGHAT, CDR2 FQNNGV. The chain carries TRBV11-2 and TRBJ2-5; perhaps TRBD1 as D (6 bases). Sample: blood, either unsorted or a sorted T cell fraction (not recorded which). This receptor was taken from a human donor who was either an allogeneic HSCT recipient or a stem cell or donor lymphocyte infusion donor (not recorded which). It is not recorded whose cells these are; they may come from a transplant donor. CDR3 sequence reads: CASRRVTGPRWETQYF. The CDR3 nucleotides read TGTGCCAGCAGGAGGGTGACAGGCCCCAGATGGGAGACCCAGTACTTC.